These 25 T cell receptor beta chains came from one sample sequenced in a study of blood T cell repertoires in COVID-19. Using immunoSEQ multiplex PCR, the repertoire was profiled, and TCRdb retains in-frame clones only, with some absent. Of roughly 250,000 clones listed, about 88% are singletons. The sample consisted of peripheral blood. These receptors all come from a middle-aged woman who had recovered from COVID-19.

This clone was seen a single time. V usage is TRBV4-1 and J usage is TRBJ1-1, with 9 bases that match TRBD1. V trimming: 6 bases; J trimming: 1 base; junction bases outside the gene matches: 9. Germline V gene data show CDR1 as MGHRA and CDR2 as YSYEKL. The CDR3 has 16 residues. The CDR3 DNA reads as TGCGCCAGCAGGATACTTCAGACAGGGGGGAACACTGAAGCTTTCTTT. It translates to CASRILQTGGNTEAFF.

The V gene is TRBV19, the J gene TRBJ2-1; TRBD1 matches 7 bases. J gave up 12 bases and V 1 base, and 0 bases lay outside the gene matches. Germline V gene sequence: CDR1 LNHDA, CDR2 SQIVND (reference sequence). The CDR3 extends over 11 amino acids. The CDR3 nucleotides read TGTGCCAGTAGTATAGGGGACAGGCAGTTCTTC. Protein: CASSIGDRQFF.

CDR3 region: CSPSRGEKLFF. CDR3 DNA sequence: TGCAGTCCTTCGAGGGGGGAAAAACTGTTTTTT. The chain employs TRBV20-1 and TRBJ1-4, with D perhaps matching TRBD1 (6 bases). This CDR3 has 11 amino acids. Trimming stripped 8 bases from V and 8 bases from J, with 12 bases between. Germline CDR1 is DFQATT and CDR2 is SNEGSKA (reference sequence).

The CDR3 DNA follows: TGTGCCAGCACCACTAGCGCCAGCACAGATACGCAGTATTTT. This gives the protein CASTTSASTDTQYF. The J gene is TRBJ2-3, the V gene TRBV25-1; 7 bases align to TRBD2. Germline V gene sequence: CDR1 MGHDK, CDR2 SYGVNS. The CDR3 is 14 amino acids. Unmatched junction bases numbered 4, after V lost 7 bases and J lost 0 bases.

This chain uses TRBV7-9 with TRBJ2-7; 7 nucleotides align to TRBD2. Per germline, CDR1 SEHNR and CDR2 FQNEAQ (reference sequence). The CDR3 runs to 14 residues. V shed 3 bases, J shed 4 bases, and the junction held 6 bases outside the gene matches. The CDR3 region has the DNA TGTGCCAGCAGCTTTGGGCTAGCGGCGTACGAGCAGTACTTC. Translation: CASSFGLAAYEQYF.

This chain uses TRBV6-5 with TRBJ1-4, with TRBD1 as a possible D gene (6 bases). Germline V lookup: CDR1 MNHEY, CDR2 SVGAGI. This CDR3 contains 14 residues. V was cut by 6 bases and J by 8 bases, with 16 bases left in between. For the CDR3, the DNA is TGTGCCAGCAGGGGGGCGGCAGGGGAAGAAAAACTGTTTTTT. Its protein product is CASRGAAGEEKLFF.

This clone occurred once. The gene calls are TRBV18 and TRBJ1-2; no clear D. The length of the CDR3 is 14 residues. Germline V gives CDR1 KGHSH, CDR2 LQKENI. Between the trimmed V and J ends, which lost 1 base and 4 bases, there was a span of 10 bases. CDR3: CASSPLRVPYGYTF. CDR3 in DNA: TGTGCCAGCTCACCACTCCGGGTTCCCTATGGCTACACCTTC.

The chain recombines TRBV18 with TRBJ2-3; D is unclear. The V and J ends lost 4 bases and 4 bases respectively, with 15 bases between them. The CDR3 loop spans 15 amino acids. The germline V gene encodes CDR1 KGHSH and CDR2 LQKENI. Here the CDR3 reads CASSQTPPGSDTQYF. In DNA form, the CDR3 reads TGTGCCAGCTCACAAACCCCCCCAGGTTCAGATACGCAGTATTTT.

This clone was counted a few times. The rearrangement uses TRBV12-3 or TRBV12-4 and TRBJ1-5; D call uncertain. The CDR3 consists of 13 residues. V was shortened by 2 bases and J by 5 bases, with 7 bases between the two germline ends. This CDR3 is CASSLRVDQPQHF. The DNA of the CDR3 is TGTGCCAGCAGTTTACGCGTGGATCAGCCCCAGCATTTT.

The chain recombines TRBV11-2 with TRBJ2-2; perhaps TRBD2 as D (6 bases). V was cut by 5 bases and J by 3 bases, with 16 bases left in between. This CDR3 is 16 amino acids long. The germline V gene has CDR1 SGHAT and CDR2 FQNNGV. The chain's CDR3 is CASSISGGRDTGELFF. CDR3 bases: TGTGCCAGCAGCATTAGTGGGGGGAGAGACACCGGGGAGCTGTTTTTT. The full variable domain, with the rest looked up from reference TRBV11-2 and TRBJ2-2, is EAGVAQSPRYKIIEKRQSVAFWCNPISGHATLYWYQQILGQGPKLLIQFQNNGVVDDSQLPKDRFSAERLKGVDSTLKIQPAKLEDSAVYLCASSISGGRDTGELFFGEGSRLTVL.

The CDR3 nucleotides read TGTGCCAGCCAAAGGCAGGCGAGCTCCTACAATGAGCAGTTCTTC. This sequence encodes CASQRQASSYNEQFF. This chain links TRBV7-2 with TRBJ2-1; no reliable D call. V lost 8 bases, J lost 0 bases, and 14 bases lay in between. In germline, CDR1 is SGHTA, CDR2 FQGNSA. The CDR3 covers 15 residues.

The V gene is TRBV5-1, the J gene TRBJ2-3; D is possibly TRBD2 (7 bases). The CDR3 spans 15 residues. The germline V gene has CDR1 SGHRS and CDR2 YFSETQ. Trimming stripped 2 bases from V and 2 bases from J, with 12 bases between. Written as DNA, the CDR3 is TGCGCCAGCAGCTTCGGGGGGCGAACCACAGATACGCAGTATTTT. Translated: CASSFGGRTTDTQYF.

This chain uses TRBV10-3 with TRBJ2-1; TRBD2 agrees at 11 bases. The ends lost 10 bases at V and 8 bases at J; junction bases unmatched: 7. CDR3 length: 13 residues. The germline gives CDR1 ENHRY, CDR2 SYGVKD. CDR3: CATTLAGVHEQFF. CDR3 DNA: TGTGCCACTACACTAGCGGGAGTCCATGAGCAGTTCTTC.

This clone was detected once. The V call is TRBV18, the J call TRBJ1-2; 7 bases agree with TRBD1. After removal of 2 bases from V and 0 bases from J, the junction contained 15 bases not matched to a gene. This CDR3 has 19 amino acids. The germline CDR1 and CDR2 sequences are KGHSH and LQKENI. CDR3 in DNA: TGTGCCAGCTCACCAAACCAAGGGGGCAAAAAAGGCTCTAACTATGGCTACACCTTC. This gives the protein CASSPNQGGKKGSNYGYTF.

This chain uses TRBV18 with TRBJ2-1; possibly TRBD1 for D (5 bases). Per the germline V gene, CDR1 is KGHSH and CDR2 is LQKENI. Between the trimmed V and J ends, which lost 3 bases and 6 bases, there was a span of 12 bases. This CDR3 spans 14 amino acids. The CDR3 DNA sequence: TGTGCCAGCTCACCGGGGCTCCCTCCCAATGAGCAGTTCTTC. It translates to CASSPGLPPNEQFF.

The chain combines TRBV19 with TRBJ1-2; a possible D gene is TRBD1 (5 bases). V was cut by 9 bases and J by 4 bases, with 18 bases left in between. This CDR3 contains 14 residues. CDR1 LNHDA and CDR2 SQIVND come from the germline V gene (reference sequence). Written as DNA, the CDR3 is TGTGCCAGCCGACAAAGGGGCTCCTCCTATGGCTACACCTTC. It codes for CASRQRGSSYGYTF.

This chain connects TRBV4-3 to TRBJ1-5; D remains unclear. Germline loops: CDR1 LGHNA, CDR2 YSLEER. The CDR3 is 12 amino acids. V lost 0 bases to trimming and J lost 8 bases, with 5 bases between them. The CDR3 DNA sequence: TGCGCCAGCAGCCAAGATCCGGAGCCCCAGCATTTT. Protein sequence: CASSQDPEPQHF.

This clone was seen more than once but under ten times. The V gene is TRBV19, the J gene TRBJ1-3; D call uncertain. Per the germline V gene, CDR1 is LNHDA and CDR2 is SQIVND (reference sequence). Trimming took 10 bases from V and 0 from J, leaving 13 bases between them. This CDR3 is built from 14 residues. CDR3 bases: TGTGCCACCAGGCAGTCGGACTCTGGAAACACCATATATTTT. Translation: CATRQSDSGNTIYF.

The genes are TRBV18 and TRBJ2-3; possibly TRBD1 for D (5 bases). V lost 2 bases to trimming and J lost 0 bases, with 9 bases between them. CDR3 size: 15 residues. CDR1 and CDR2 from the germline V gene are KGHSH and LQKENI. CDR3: CASSPRGTSTDTQYF. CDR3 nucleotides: TGTGCCAGCTCACCAAGGGGAACTAGCACAGATACGCAGTATTTT.

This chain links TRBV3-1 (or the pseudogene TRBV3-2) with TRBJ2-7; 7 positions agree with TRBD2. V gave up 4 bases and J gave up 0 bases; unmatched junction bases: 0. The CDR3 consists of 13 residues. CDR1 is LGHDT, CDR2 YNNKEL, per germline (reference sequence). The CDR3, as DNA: TGTGCCAGCAGCCGGACTAGCTCCTACGAGCAGTACTTC. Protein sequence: CASSRTSSYEQYF.

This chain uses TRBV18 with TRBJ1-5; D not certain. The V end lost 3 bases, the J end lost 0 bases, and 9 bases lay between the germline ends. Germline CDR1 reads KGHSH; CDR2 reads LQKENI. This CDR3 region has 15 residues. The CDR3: CASSPSGNSNQPQHF. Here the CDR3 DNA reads TGTGCCAGCTCACCCTCCGGGAATAGCAATCAGCCCCAGCATTTT.

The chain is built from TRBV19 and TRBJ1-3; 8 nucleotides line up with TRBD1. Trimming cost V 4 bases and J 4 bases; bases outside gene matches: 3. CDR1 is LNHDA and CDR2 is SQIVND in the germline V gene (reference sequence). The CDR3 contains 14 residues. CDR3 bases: TGTGCCAGTAGTACCCGGACAGGGGGAAACACCATATATTTT. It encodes CASSTRTGGNTIYF.

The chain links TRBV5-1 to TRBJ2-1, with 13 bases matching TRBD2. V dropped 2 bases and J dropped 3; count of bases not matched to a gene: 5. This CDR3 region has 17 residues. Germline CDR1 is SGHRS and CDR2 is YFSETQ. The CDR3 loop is CASSFGTSGNHYNEQFF. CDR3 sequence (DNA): TGCGCCAGCAGCTTCGGGACTAGCGGGAACCACTACAATGAGCAGTTCTTC.

CDR3 coding DNA: TGTGCCAGCAGCCGGTTAGCGGGAGGGGGAGAGACCCAGTACTTC. Amino acids: CASSRLAGGGETQYF. The chain has TRBV2 and TRBJ2-5; 11 bases align to TRBD2. CDR1 is SNHLY and CDR2 is FYNNEI in the germline V gene. V lost 6 bases and J lost 4; bases outside the gene matches: 7. The CDR3 is 15 residues long. The full variable domain, in which reference TRBV2 and TRBJ2-5 provide the parts outside the CDR3, is EPEVTQTPSHQVTQMGQEVILRCVPISNHLYFYWYRQILGQKVEFLVSFYNNEISEKSEIFDDQFSVERPDGSNFTLKIRSTKLEDSAMYFCASSRLAGGGETQYFGPGTRLLVL.

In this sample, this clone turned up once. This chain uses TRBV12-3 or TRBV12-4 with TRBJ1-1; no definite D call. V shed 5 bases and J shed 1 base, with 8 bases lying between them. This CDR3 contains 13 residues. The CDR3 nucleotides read TGTGCCAGCAGTCCAACACCGAACACTGAAGCTTTCTTT. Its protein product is CASSPTPNTEAFF.